A single sample gave rise to the 20 T cell receptor beta chains below, sequenced in a study of blood T cells in healthy people across ages. A second 7 to 11 cycle PCR used barcoded and J-beta primers. From the 5' RACE reads, TCRdb called clonotypes with MiXCR, one entry per CDR3 protein. Of about 1.4 million distinct CDR3 sequences listed, 45% to 70% are singletons. Material: blood. The source of these receptors is a man between 18 and 35 years old in good health.

The rearrangement uses TRBV29-1 and TRBJ1-1, with D unresolved. The V gene's germline CDR1 is SQVTM and CDR2 ANQGSEA. The CDR3 spans 12 residues. Trimming removed 2 bases from V and 3 bases from J, with 7 bases in between. The CDR3 loop is CSVERVDTEAFF. CDR3 DNA sequence: TGCAGCGTTGAAAGGGTGGACACTGAAGCTTTCTTT.

The V and J genes are TRBV11-2 and TRBJ2-1; 11 positions agree with TRBD2. Germline V gives CDR1 SGHAT, CDR2 FQNNGV. Trimming at V came to 0 bases and at J to 7 bases, leaving 8 bases not matched to a gene. CDR3 size: 17 residues. CDR3 sequence: CASSLEGLAVNGNEQFF. Written as DNA, the CDR3 is TGTGCCAGCAGCTTAGAGGGACTAGCGGTAAATGGGAATGAGCAGTTCTTC.

This clonotype turned up a few times. CDR3 sequence reads: CASSSSGGNSSYEQYF. The DNA for the CDR3 is TGTGCCAGCAGTTCGTCAGGGGGAAATAGCTCCTACGAGCAGTACTTC. The chain carries TRBV12-3 or TRBV12-4 and TRBJ2-7; 7 positions match TRBD1. The CDR3 sequence is 16 residues long. V dropped 4 bases and J dropped 0; count of bases not matched to a gene: 9.

This clonotype has just a few counts. The chain has TRBV28 and TRBJ2-5, with a weak D call TRBD1 (5 bases). With 3 bases removed from V and 11 bases from J, the gap between germline ends came to 19 bases. The CDR3 is 14 residues long. The germline V gene encodes CDR1 MDHEN and CDR2 SYDVKM. The DNA for the CDR3 is TGTGCCAGCAGTTTTACGGGCCGGACAAATGAGCAGTACTTC. It codes for CASSFTGRTNEQYF. Full variable domain (remainder filled in from reference TRBV28 and TRBJ2-5): DVKVTQSSRYLVKRTGEKVFLECVQDMDHENMFWYRQDPGLGLRLIYFSYDVKMKEKGDIPEGYSVSREKKERFSLILESASTNQTSMYLCASSFTGRTNEQYFGPGTRLLVL.

This chain uses TRBV11-2 with TRBJ1-2; TRBD1 agrees at 7 bases. The CDR3 totals 13 residues. Germline values: CDR1 SGHAT, CDR2 FQNNGV. The ends lost 4 bases at V and 5 bases at J; junction bases unmatched: 4. CDR3 sequence reads: CASSWGTDYGYTF. For the CDR3, the DNA is TGTGCCAGCAGCTGGGGGACAGATTATGGCTACACCTTC. The full variable domain, its missing parts supplied by reference TRBV11-2 and TRBJ1-2, is EAGVAQSPRYKIIEKRQSVAFWCNPISGHATLYWYQQILGQGPKLLIQFQNNGVVDDSQLPKDRFSAERLKGVDSTLKIQPAKLEDSAVYLCASSWGTDYGYTFGSGTRLTVV.

The rearrangement uses TRBV4-1 and TRBJ2-1; possibly TRBD2 for D (6 bases). The CDR3 totals 15 residues. V gave up 4 bases and J gave up 2 bases, with 12 bases separating them. In germline, CDR1 is MGHRA, CDR2 YSYEKL. The CDR3 nucleotides read TGCGCCAGCAGCCTCCCCGGGGGAACCTACAATGAGCAGTTCTTC. It translates to CASSLPGGTYNEQFF.

This chain uses TRBV6-2 or TRBV6-3 with TRBJ2-3, with 7 bases fitting TRBD1. CDR3 length: 15 amino acids. Germline lookup yields CDR1 MNHEY and CDR2 SVGEGT. With V trimmed by 6 bases and J by 1 base, 7 bases remained unmatched. The CDR3 DNA sequence: TGTGCCAGCAGAGGGACAGCCTCCGGCACAGATACGCAGTATTTT. This sequence encodes CASRGTASGTDTQYF.

The chain combines TRBV5-6 with TRBJ2-6; 10 bases align to TRBD1. V dropped 3 bases and J dropped 0; count of bases not matched to a gene: 15. The CDR3 has 21 amino acids. Germline values: CDR1 SGHDT, CDR2 YYEEEE. CDR3 DNA: TGTGCCAGCAGCTGGCTGATTTTGCGACAGGGGGCGAGCTCTGGGGCCAACGTCCTGACTTTC. Translation: CASSWLILRQGASSGANVLTF.

V is TRBV20-1 and J is TRBJ2-4, with 10 positions matching TRBD2. The end of the DNA fits TRBJ2-7 better, so the J call may be wrong. The CDR3 is 15 amino acids. In germline, CDR1 is DFQATT, CDR2 SNEGSKA (reference sequence). The CDR3 DNA reads as TGCAGTGCTACCAAGGGGGCTAGCGGGAGCCACGAGCAGTACTTC. It encodes CSATKGASGSHEQYF.

This rearrangement joins TRBV10-3 to TRBJ2-7; 7 bases align to TRBD1. After removal of 10 bases from V and 0 bases from J, the junction contained 12 bases not matched to a gene. The CDR3 is 15 residues long. In germline, CDR1 is ENHRY, CDR2 SYGVKD. CDR3 region: CATYDGTVNSYEQYF. The CDR3 nucleotides are TGTGCCACCTATGACGGGACAGTGAACTCCTACGAGCAGTACTTC.

The chain uses TRBV18 and TRBJ2-2; TRBD1 might be the D (6 bases). Germline V CDR1 and CDR2: KGHSH, LQKENI. The CDR3 is made up of 15 amino acids. Trimming stripped 4 bases from V and 2 bases from J, with 11 bases between. CDR3 in amino acids: CASSQQGENTGELFF. In DNA form, the CDR3 reads TGTGCCAGCTCACAACAGGGAGAAAACACCGGGGAGCTGTTTTTT.

As concerns this clonotype: A single base separates this from a much larger clone, so it may be a read error. The J gene is TRBJ1-1, the V gene TRBV12-3 or TRBV12-4; D might be TRBD1 (5 bases). CDR3 length equals 13 residues. V was shortened by 7 bases and J by 1 base, with 10 bases between the two germline ends. CDR3 coding DNA: TGTGCCAGCATTTTGAGGGGGAACACTGAAGCTTTCTTT. This codes for CASILRGNTEAFF.

DNA for the CDR3: TGTGCTAGTGGTTCTCACAGGGGGTGGGTCCCCGATACGCAGTATTTT. Translating it yields CASGSHRGWVPDTQYF. The V call is TRBV12-5, the J call TRBJ2-3; 8 nucleotides align to TRBD1. Germline V gene data show CDR1 as LGHNT and CDR2 as FRNRAP. This CDR3 is 16 amino acids long. Unmatched junction bases numbered 12, after V lost 4 bases and J lost 6 bases.

The gene calls are TRBV4-1 and TRBJ2-5; TRBD2 matches 7 bases. Germline CDR1 MGHRA, CDR2 YSYEKL. V was clipped by 1 base and J by 11 bases; unmatched bases: 25. This CDR3 has 19 residues. CDR3 region: CASSQGGLAEFSPSHEQYF. The DNA for the CDR3 is TGCGCCAGCAGCCAAGGGGGTCTAGCGGAGTTCAGCCCCTCGCATGAGCAGTACTTC.

This chain uses TRBV20-1 with TRBJ1-2; 7 nucleotides align to TRBD1. CDR3 length: 14 amino acids. Germline loops: CDR1 DFQATT, CDR2 SNEGSKA (reference sequence). V was pared by 6 bases and J by 1 base, with 8 bases of the junction left unmatched. DNA for the CDR3: TGCAGTGCCTCACAGGGGAGTAATAACTATGGCTACACCTTC. This sequence encodes CSASQGSNNYGYTF.

V is TRBV5-1 and J is TRBJ1-1; TRBD1 agrees at 9 bases. The V segment lost 3 bases and the J segment 4 bases; nucleotides outside the gene matches: 7. The CDR3 length is 15 residues. Germline values: CDR1 SGHRS, CDR2 YFSETQ. The CDR3 reads CASSWTGAASTEAFF. The DNA for the CDR3 is TGCGCCAGCAGCTGGACAGGGGCAGCGAGCACTGAAGCTTTCTTT.

This chain links TRBV6-5 with TRBJ2-5, with D hard to call. V lost 0 bases to trimming and J lost 2 bases, with 10 bases between them. The CDR3 contains 15 residues. The germline V gene encodes CDR1 MNHEY and CDR2 SVGAGI. The CDR3 sequence: CASSYSAGQQETQYF. The CDR3 nucleotides are TGTGCCAGCAGTTACTCGGCAGGCCAGCAAGAGACCCAGTACTTC.

For the CDR3, the DNA is TGTGCCTGGAATCAAGGGGGCCCACATGGCTACACCTTC. Translating gives CAWNQGGPHGYTF. The chain uses TRBV30 and TRBJ1-2, with 7 nucleotides matching TRBD1. The CDR3 has 13 residues. Germline loops: CDR1 GTSNPN, CDR2 SVGIG (reference sequence). J lost 6 bases, V lost 4 bases, and 8 bases had no gene match.

This clonotype was seen only a few times. This chain connects TRBV5-5 to TRBJ2-5; TRBD2 matches at 8 bases. The CDR3 contains 19 residues. CDR1 and CDR2 from the germline V gene are SGHKS and YYEKEE (reference sequence). Germline trimming cut 0 bases from V and 3 bases from J; bases unmatched to any gene: 16. The CDR3 DNA follows: TGTGCCAGCAGCTTGGGCTTTATGGGGGTAGCGGGGACGAAAGAGACCCAGTACTTC. As protein: CASSLGFMGVAGTKETQYF.

The rearrangement links TRBV20-1 to TRBJ2-5; D gene unclear. Trimming took off 2 bases at V and 0 bases at J, with 7 bases between the two ends. Germline V gives CDR1 DFQATT, CDR2 SNEGSKA (reference sequence). The length of the CDR3 is 13 residues. CDR3 sequence reads: CSARQKYQETQYF. In nucleotides, the CDR3 is TGCAGTGCTAGACAGAAGTACCAAGAGACCCAGTACTTC.